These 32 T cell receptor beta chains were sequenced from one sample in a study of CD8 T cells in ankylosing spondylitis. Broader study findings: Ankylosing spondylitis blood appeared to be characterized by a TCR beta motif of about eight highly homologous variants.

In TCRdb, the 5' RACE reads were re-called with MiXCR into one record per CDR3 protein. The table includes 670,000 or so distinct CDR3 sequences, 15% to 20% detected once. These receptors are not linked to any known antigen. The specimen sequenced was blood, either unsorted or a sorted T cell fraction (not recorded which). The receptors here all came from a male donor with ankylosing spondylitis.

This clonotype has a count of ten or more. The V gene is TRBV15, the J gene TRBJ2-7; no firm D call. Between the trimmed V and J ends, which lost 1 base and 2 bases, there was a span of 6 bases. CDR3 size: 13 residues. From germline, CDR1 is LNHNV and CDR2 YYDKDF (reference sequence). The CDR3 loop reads CATSRVLAYEQYF. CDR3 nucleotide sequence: TGTGCCACCAGCAGAGTTTTGGCCTACGAGCAGTACTTC. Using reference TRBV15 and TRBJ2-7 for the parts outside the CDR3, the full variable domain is DAMVIQNPRYQVTQFGKPVTLSCSQTLNHNVMYWYQQKSSQAPKLLFHYYDKDFNNEADTPDNFQSRRPNTSFCFLDIRSPGLGDTAMYLCATSRVLAYEQYFGPGTRLTVT.

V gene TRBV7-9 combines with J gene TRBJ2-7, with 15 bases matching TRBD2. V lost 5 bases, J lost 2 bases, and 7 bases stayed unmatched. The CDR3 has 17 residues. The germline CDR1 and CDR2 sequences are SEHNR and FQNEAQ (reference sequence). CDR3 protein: CASSPRTSGGVPYEQYF. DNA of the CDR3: TGTGCCAGCAGCCCCCGGACTAGCGGGGGGGTTCCCTACGAGCAGTACTTC.

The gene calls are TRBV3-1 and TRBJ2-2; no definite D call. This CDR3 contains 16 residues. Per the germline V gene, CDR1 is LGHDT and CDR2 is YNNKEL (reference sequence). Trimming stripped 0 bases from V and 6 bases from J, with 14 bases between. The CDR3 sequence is CASSQDYLVLPGELFF. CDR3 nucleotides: TGTGCCAGCAGCCAAGATTACTTGGTCCTTCCCGGGGAGCTGTTTTTT.

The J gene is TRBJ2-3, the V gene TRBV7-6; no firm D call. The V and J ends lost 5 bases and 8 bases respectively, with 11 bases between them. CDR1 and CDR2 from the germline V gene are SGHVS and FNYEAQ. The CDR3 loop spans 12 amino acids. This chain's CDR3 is CASSQLDGTQYF. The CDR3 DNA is TGTGCCAGCAGCCAGCTGGACGGTACGCAGTATTTT.

The CDR3 sequence: CSAREYPDRGTRNQPQHF. CDR3 DNA sequence: TGCAGTGCCCGCGAATATCCGGACAGGGGTACGAGGAATCAGCCCCAGCATTTT. The chain uses TRBV20-1 and TRBJ1-5; 9 bases map to TRBD1. The CDR3 is made up of 18 amino acids. CDR1 is DFQATT and CDR2 is SNEGSKA in the germline V gene (reference sequence). Trimming removed 6 bases from V and 4 bases from J; junction bases left unmatched: 19.

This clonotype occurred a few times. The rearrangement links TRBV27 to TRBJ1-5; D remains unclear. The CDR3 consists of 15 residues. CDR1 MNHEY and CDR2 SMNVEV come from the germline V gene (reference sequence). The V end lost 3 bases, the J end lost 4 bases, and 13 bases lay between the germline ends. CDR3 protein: CASSFLGLVNQPQHF. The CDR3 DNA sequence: TGTGCCAGCAGTTTCTTAGGGCTAGTTAATCAGCCCCAGCATTTT.

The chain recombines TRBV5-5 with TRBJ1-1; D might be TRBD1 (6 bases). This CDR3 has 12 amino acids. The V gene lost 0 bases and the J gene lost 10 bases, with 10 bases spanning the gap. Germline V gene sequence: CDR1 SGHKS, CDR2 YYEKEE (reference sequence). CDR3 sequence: CASSLGLGGAFF. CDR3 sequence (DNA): TGTGCCAGCAGCTTGGGTTTAGGGGGAGCTTTCTTT.

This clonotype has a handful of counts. This CDR3 reads CASSLTVAATTMSEFF. CDR3 in DNA: TGCGCCAGCAGCTTGACGGTAGCGGCGACTACAATGAGCGAGTTCTTC. The chain links TRBV5-1 to TRBJ2-1, with D maybe TRBD2 (6 bases). The CDR3 contains 16 residues. V lost 1 base to trimming and J lost 14 bases, with 25 bases between them. Germline CDR1 is SGHRS and CDR2 is YFSETQ.

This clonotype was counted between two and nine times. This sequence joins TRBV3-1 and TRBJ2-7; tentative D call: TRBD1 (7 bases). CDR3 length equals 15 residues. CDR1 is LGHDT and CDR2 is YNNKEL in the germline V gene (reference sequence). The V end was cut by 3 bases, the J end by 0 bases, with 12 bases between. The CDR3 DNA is TGTGCCAGCAGCCAGGAGGGGGCCGGCTCCTACGAGCAGTACTTC. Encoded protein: CASSQEGAGSYEQYF.

The CDR3 nucleotides read TGTGCCAGCAGCTTAGGTCTGGGACTAGCGGGGGAAGAGACCCAGTACTTC. It yields the protein CASSLGLGLAGEETQYF. The chain has TRBV11-2 and TRBJ2-5; 14 nucleotides line up with TRBD2. The CDR3 contains 17 residues. V shed 1 base and J 3 bases; nucleotides not matched to a gene: 4. From germline, CDR1 is SGHAT and CDR2 FQNNGV.

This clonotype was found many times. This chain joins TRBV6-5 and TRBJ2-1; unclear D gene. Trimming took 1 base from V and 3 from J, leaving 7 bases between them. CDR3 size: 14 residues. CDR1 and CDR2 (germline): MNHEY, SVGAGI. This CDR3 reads CASSYFGSYNEQFF. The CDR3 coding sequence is TGTGCCAGCAGTTACTTTGGCAGCTACAATGAGCAGTTCTTC.

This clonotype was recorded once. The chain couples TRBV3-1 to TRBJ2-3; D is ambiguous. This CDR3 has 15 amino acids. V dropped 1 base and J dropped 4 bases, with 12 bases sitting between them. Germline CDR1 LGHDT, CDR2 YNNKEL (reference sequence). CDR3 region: CASSQGFGSPDTQYF. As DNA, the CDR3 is TGTGCCAGCAGCCAAGGGTTCGGAAGTCCAGATACGCAGTATTTT.

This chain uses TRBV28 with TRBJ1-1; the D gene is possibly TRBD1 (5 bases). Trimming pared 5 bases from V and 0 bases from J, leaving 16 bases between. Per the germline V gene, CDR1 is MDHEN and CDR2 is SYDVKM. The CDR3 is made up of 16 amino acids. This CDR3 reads CASSIRGELMNTEAFF. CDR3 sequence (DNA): TGTGCCAGCAGTATCCGGGGGGAACTTATGAACACTGAAGCTTTCTTT.

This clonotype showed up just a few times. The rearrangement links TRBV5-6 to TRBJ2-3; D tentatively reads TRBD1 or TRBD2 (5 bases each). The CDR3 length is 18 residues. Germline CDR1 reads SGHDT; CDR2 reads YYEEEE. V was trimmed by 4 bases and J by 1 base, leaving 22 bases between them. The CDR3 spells CASSLPTGAGFGTDTQYF. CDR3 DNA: TGTGCCAGCAGCCTTCCCACCGGGGCAGGGTTCGGCACAGATACGCAGTATTTT.

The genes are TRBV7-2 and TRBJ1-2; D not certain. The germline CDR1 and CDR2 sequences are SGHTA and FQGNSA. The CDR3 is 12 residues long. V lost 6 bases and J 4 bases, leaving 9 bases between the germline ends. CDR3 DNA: TGTGCCAGCAGTATGGACGCCTATGGCTACACCTTC. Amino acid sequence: CASSMDAYGYTF.

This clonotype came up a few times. This CDR3 reads CASSTGPRGEAFF. The CDR3 DNA is TGTGCCAGCAGTACAGGCCCTAGAGGGGAAGCTTTCTTT. The J gene is TRBJ1-1, the V gene TRBV6-6; tentatively, D is TRBD1 (5 bases). The CDR3 is made up of 13 amino acids. Germline CDR1 reads MNHNY; CDR2 reads SVGAGI (reference sequence). Trimming took off 5 bases at V and 8 bases at J, with 15 bases between the two ends.

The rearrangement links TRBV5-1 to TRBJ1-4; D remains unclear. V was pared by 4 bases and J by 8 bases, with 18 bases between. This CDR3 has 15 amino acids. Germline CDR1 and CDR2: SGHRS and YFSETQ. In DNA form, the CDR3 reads TGCGCCAGCAGCACCACCGGCCAAGGCTCGGAAAAACTGTTTTTT. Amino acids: CASSTTGQGSEKLFF.

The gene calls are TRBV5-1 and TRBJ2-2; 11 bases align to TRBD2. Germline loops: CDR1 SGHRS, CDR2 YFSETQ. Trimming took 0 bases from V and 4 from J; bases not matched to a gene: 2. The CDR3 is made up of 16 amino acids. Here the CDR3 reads CASSLVSGRATGELFF. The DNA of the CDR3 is TGCGCCAGCAGCTTGGTTAGCGGGAGGGCCACCGGGGAGCTGTTTTTT.

CDR3 residues: CASSQDRTSGNTIYF. The CDR3 DNA reads TGTGCCAGCAGCCAAGACAGGACCTCTGGAAACACCATATATTTT. V usage is TRBV4-2 and J usage is TRBJ1-3; D is uncertain. The germline gives CDR1 LGHNA, CDR2 YNFKEQ. Between the trimmed V and J ends, which lost 0 bases and 0 bases, there was a span of 6 bases. This CDR3 is built from 15 residues.

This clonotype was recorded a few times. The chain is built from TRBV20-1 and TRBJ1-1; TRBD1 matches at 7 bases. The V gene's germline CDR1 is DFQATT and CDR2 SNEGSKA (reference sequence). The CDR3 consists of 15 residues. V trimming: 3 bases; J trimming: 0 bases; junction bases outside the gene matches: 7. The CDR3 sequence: CSASPRQGMNTEAFF. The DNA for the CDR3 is TGCAGTGCTAGCCCTCGACAGGGTATGAACACTGAAGCTTTCTTT.

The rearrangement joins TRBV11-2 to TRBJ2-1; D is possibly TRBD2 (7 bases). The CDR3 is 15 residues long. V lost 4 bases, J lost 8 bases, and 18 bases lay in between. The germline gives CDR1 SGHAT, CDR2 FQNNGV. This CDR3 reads CASSWARGGGDEQFF. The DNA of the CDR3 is TGTGCCAGCAGCTGGGCTAGGGGGGGTGGCGATGAGCAGTTCTTC.

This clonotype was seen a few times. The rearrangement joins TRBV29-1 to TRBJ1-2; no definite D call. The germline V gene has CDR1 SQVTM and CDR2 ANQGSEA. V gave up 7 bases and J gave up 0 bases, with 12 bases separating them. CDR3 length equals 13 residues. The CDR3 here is CSAAEITNYGYTF. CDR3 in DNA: TGCAGCGCCGCGGAGATTACTAACTATGGCTACACCTTC.

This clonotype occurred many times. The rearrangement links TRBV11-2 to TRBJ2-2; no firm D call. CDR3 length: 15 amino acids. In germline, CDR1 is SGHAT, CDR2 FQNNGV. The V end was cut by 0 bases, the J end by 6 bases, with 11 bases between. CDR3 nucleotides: TGTGCCAGCAGCTTAGACAGCCGAGGCGCCGGGGAGCTGTTTTTT. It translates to CASSLDSRGAGELFF.

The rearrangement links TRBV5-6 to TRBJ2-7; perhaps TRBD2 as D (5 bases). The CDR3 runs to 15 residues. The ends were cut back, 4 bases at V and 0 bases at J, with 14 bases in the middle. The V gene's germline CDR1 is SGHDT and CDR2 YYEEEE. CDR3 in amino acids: CASSREGRFSYEQYF. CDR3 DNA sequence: TGTGCCAGCAGCCGGGAAGGACGGTTCTCCTACGAGCAGTACTTC.

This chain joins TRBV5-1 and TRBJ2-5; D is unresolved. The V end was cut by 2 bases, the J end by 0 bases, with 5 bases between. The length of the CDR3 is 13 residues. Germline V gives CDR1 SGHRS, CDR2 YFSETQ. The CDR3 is CASSLYYQETQYF. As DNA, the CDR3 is TGCGCCAGCAGCTTATATTACCAAGAGACCCAGTACTTC.

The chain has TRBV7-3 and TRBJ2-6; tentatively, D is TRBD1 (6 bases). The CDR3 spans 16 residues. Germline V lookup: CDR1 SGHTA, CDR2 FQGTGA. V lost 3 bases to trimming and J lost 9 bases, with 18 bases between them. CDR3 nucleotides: TGTGCCAGCAGCTTCCGCGCCCCAACAGGGATCAACGTCCTGACTTTC. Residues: CASSFRAPTGINVLTF. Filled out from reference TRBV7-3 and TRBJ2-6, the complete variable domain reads GAGVSQTPSNKVTEKGKYVELRCDPISGHTALYWYRQSLGQGPEFLIYFQGTGAADDSGLPNDRFFAVRPEGSVSTLKIQRTERGDSAVYLCASSFRAPTGINVLTFGAGSRLTVL.

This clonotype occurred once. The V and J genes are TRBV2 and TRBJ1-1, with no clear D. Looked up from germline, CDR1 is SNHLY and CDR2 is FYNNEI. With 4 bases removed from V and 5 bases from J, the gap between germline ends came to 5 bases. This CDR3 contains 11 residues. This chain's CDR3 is CASSAITEAFF. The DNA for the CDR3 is TGTGCCAGCAGTGCCATAACTGAAGCTTTCTTT.

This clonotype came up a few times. CDR3 sequence reads: CSVLDRTNTGELFF. CDR3 coding DNA: TGCAGCGTCCTCGACAGGACGAACACCGGGGAGCTGTTTTTT. V is TRBV29-1 and J is TRBJ2-2, with D possibly being TRBD1 (6 bases). Trimming removed 6 bases at V and 0 bases at J, with 11 bases between. This CDR3 has 14 amino acids. In germline, CDR1 is SQVTM, CDR2 ANQGSEA.

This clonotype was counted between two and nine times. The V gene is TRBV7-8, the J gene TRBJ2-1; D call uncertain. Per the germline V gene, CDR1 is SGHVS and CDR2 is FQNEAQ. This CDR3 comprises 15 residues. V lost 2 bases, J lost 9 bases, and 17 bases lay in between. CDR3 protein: CASSLPPYSRSEQFF. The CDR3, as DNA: TGTGCCAGCAGCTTACCCCCCTACTCTCGGAGTGAGCAGTTCTTC.

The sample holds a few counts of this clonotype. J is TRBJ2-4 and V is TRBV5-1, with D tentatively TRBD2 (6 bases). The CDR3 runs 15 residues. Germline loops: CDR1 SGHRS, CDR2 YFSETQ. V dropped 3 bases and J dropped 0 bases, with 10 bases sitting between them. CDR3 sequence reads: CASSWGLLAKNIQYF. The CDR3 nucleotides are TGCGCCAGCAGCTGGGGACTGTTAGCCAAAAACATTCAGTACTTC.

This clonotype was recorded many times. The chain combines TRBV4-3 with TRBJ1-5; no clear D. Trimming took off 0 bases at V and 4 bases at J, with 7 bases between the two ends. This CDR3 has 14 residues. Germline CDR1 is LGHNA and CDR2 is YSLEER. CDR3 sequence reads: CASSQERRNQPQHF. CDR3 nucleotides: TGCGCCAGCAGCCAAGAACGGCGAAATCAGCCCCAGCATTTT.

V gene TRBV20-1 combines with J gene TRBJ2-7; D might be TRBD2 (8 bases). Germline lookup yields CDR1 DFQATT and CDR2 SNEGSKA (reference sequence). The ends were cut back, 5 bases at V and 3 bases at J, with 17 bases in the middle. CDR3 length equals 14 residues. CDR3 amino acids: CSAGGGTAFYEQYF. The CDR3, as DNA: TGCAGTGCTGGCGGGGGGACAGCCTTCTACGAGCAGTACTTC.